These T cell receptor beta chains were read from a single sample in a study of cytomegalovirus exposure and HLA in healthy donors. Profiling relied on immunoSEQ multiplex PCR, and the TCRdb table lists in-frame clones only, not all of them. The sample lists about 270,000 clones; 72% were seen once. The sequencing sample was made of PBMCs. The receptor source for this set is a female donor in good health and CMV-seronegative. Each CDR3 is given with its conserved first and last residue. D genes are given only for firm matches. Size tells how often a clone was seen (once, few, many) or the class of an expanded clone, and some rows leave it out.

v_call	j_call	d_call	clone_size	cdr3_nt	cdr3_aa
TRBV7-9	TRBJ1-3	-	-	TGTGCCAGCAGCACTCCGACAGGTGGAAACACCATATATTTT	CASSTPTGGNTIYF
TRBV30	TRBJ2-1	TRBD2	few	TGTGCTCGGACTAGCGGGATTTGGAGTAATGAGCAGTTCTTC	CARTSGIWSNEQFF
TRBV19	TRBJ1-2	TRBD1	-	TGTGCCAGTAAAAACAGGGGCTATGGCTACACCTTC	CASKNRGYGYTF
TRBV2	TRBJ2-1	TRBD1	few	TGTGCCAGCAGTCGACAGGGGGGCTACAATGAGCAGTTCTTC	CASSRQGGYNEQFF
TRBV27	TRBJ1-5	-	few	TGTGCCAGCAGTGTTAATAGCAATCAGCCCCAGCATTTT	CASSVNSNQPQHF
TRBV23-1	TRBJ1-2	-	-	TGCGCCAGCAGTCTTTTTGGGGCCCCACCCAACTATGGCTACACCTTC	CASSLFGAPPNYGYTF
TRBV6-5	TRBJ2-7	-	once	TGTGCCAGCAGATCAGCGGACTCCTACGAGCAGTACTTC	CASRSADSYEQYF
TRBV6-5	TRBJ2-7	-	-	TGTGCCAGCAGTTCCCTGGCCGAGCAGTACTTC	CASSSLAEQYF
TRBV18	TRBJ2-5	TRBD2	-	TGTGCCAGCTCACCTCGGACTAGCGGGAGTGGGGAGACCCAGTACTTC	CASSPRTSGSGETQYF
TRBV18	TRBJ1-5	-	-	TGTGCCAGCTCACTCGACAGAAACAATCAGCCCCAGCATTTT	CASSLDRNNQPQHF
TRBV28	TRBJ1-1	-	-	TGTGCCAGCAGTTCGGGTGGTGAAGCTTTCTTT	CASSSGGEAFF
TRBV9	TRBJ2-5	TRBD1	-	TGTGCCAGCAATGCAGGGGGCTATCCCCAAAAGACCCAGTACTTC	CASNAGGYPQKTQYF
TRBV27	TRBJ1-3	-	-	TGTGCCAGCAAGGGTCCGGGACTGATCTCTGGAAACACCATATATTTT	CASKGPGLISGNTIYF
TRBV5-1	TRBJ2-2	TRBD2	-	TGCGCCAGCAGCGTGACTAGCGGGGACCCATCCATCGGGGAGCTGTTTTTT	CASSVTSGDPSIGELFF
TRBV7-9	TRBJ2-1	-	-	TGTGCCAGCAGCTCAACACAGGCCCACTTACTAGAGCAGTTCTTC	CASSSTQAHLLEQFF
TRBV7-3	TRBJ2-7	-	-	TGTGCCAGCAGCTTAGGGCAGGGGTTCTACGAGCAGTACTTC	CASSLGQGFYEQYF
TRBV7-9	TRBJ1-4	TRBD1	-	TGTGCCAGCAGCTTAGGGTGGGGGACAGGGCGTGAAAAACTGTTTTTT	CASSLGWGTGREKLFF